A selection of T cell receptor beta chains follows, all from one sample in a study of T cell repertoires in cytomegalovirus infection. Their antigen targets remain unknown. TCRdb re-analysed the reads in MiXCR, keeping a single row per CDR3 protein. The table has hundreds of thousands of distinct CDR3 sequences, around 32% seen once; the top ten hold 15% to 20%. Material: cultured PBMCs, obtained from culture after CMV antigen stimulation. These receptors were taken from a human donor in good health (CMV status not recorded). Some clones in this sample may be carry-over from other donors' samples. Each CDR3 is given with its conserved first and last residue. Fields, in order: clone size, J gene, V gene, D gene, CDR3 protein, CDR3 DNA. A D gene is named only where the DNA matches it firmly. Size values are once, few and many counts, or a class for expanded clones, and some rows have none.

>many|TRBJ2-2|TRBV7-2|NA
CASTRGPSPAGELFF
TGTGCCAGCACCCGTGGACCGAGTCCGGCCGGGGAGCTGTTTTTT
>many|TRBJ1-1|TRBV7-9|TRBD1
CASSLSGTGETEAFF
TGTGCCAGCAGCTTGTCCGGGACAGGGGAAACTGAAGCTTTCTTT
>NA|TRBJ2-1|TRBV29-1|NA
CSDLPGVEDSEQFF
TGCAGCGATTTACCAGGGGTCGAGGATAGTGAGCAGTTCTTC
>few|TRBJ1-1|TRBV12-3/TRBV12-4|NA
CASRFRDMNTEAFF
TGTGCCAGCAGATTCAGGGACATGAACACTGAAGCTTTCTTT
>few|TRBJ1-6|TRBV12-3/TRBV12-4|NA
CASSQGPLEAPLHF
TGTGCCAGCAGCCAAGGTCCCCTAGAGGCACCCCTCCACTTT
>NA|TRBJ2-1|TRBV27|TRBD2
CASSFLGREMEEFF
TGTGCCAGCAGTTTTCTAGGGCGGGAGATGGAGGAGTTCTTC
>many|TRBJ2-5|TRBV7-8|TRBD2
CASSPGLVDETQYF
TGTGCCAGCAGCCCGGGACTAGTAGATGAGACCCAGTACTTC
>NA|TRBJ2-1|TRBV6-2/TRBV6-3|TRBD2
CASAWTSGYNEQFF
TGTGCCAGCGCGTGGACTAGCGGATACAATGAGCAGTTCTTC
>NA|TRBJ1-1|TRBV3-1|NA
CASSQASGAFF
TGTGCCAGCAGCCAGGCCTCGGGGGCTTTCTTT
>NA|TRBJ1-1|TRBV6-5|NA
CATHLGNTEAFF
TGTGCCACCCACCTGGGGAACACTGAAGCTTTCTTT
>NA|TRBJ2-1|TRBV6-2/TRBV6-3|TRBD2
CASSRRLAGDRSEQFF
TGTGCCAGCAGTCGTAGACTAGCGGGAGATCGCAGTGAGCAGTTCTTC
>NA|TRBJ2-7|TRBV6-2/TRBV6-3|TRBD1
CASSYRGDRTEQYF
TGTGCCAGCAGTTACCGAGGGGACAGGACAGAGCAGTACTTC
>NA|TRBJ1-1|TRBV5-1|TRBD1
CASSLYRGAEAFF
TGCGCCAGCAGCTTGTACAGGGGCGCTGAAGCTTTCTTT
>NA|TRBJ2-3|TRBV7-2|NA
CASSQVLPRDTQYF
TGTGCCAGCAGCCAGGTCCTCCCGCGCGATACGCAGTATTTT
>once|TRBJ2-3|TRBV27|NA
CASGGFGTDTQYF
TGTGCCAGCGGGGGTTTCGGCACAGATACGCAGTATTTT
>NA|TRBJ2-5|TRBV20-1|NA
CSASDRGQQETQYF
TGCAGTGCTAGCGACCGAGGACAACAAGAGACCCAGTACTTC
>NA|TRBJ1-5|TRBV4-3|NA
CASSQNRDNNQPQHF
TGCGCCAGCAGCCAAAATCGGGACAACAATCAGCCCCAGCATTTT
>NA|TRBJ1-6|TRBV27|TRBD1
CASSRAGTGAGSPLHF
TGTGCCAGCAGCCGAGCCGGGACAGGGGCAGGTTCACCCCTCCACTTT
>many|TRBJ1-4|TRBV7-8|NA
CASSLRSTNEKLFF
TGTGCCAGCAGCTTAAGGTCAACTAATGAAAAACTGTTTTTT
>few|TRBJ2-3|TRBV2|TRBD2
CASSPGAGGGTDTQYF
TGTGCCAGCAGTCCCGGGGCGGGCGGGGGGACAGATACGCAGTATTTT
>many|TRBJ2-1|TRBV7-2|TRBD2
CASSFLGGSGGEQFF
TGTGCCAGCAGCTTCCTCGGCGGGAGCGGGGGGGAGCAGTTCTTC
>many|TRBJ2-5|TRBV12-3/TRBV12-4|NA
CASSLSGAQETQYF
TGTGCCAGCAGCTTATCAGGGGCCCAAGAGACCCAGTACTTC
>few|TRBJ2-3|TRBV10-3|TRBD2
CATSLVSGGAYTQYF
TGTGCCACCTCCCTGGTTAGCGGGGGGGCGTATACGCAGTATTTT